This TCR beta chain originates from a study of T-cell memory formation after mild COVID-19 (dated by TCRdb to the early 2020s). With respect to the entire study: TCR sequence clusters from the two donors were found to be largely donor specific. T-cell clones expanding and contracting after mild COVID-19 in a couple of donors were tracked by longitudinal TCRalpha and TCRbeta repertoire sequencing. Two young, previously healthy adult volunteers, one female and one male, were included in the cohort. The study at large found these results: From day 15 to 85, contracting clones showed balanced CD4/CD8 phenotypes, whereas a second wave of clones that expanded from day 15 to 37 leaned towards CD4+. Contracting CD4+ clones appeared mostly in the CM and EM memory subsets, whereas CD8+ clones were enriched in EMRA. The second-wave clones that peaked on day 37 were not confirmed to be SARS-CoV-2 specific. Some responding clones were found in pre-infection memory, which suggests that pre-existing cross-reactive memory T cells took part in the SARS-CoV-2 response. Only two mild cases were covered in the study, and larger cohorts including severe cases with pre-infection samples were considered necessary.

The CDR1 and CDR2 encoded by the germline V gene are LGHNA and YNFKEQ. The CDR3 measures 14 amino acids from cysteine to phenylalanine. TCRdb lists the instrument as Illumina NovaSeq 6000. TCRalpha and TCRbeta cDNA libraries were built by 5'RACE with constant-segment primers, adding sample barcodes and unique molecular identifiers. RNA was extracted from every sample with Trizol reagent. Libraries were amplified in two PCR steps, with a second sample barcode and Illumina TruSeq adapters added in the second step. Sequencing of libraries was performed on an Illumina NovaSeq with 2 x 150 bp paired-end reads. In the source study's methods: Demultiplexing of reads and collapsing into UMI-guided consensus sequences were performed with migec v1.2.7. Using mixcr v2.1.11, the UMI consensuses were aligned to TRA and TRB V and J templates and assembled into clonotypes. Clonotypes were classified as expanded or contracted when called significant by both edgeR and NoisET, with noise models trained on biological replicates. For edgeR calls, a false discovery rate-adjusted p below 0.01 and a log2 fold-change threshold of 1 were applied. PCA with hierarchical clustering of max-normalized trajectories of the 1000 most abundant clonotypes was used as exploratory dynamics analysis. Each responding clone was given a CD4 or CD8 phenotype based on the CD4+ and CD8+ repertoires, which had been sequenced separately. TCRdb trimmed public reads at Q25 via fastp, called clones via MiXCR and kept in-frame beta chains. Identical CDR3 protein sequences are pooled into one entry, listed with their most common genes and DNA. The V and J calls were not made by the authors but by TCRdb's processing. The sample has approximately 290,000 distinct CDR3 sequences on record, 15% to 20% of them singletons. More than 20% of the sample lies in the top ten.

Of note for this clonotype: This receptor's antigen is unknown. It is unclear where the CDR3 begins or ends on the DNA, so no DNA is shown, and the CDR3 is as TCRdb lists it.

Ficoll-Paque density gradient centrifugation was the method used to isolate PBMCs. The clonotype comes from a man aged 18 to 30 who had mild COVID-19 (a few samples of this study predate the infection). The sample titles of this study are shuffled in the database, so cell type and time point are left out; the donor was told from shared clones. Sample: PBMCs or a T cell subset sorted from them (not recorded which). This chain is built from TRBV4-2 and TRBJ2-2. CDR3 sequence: CASSQVGSGELFFF.